This T cell receptor beta chain stems from a study of blood T cell repertoires in COVID-19. Across the whole study: Italy, Spain and the United States were the sources of the convalescent and acute COVID-19 samples. T cells, B-cell-depleted T cells, or PBMCs supplied cDNA or gDNA.

Per the original methods: How many nucleated cells were present was estimated from reference gene primer amplification. Clones were read by immunoSEQ multiplex PCR, and TCRdb kept only the in-frame ones, dropping some. V and J calls and clone size are those listed in that table; D and trimming were worked out from the DNA. The sample yields around 180,000 clones, approximately 90% seen once. V trimming: 1 base; J trimming: 3 bases; junction bases outside the gene matches: 8. Germline CDR1 reads KGHSH; CDR2 reads LQKENI. The CDR3 runs 17 residues. The chain uses TRBV18 and TRBJ1-4; 7 nucleotides match TRBD1. This receptor was taken from a man between 60 and 75 years old with acute or convalescent COVID-19. Specimen: peripheral blood. CDR3 nucleotides: TGTGCCAGCTCACCACGTACAGGGGCCGGGGCTAATGAAAAACTGTTTTTT. Translating gives CASSPRTGAGANEKLFF.